This T cell receptor (beta chain) originates from a study of T cell responses to AZD1222 COVID-19 vaccine. Study-wide results and limits: After two AZD1222 doses, spike-specific TCR breadth and depth rose versus day 0.

CDR1 SGHRS and CDR2 YFSETQ come from the germline V gene. CDR3 length equals 14 residues. V lost 4 bases to trimming and J lost 4 bases; unmatched junction nucleotides: 3. This clone occurred once. The target antigen is unknown. Data came from immunoSEQ multiplex PCR; TCRdb stores just in-frame clones and leaves some out. Of some 150,000 clones in the sample, 86% are singletons; the top ten hold over 4.5%. This sequence was found in an adult who received the AZD1222 COVID-19 vaccine. The starting material was peripheral blood, obtained 28 days after the second AZD1222 dose. The chain has TRBV5-1 and TRBJ2-3; 10 bases map to TRBD2. In nucleotides, the CDR3 is TGCGCCAGCAGCGAGGGACTAGCGCCAGATACGCAGTATTTT. Translation gives CASSEGLAPDTQYF.